Below, 10 T cell receptor beta chains from the same sample are listed, as sequenced in a study of early stage breast cancer tumors. Clones were sequenced by immunoSEQ multiplex PCR, and TCRdb holds only the in-frame ones, with some missing. This table has about 41,000 clones, about two thirds appearing once. The specimen was blood. The source is a person aged 45-60 years with breast cancer.

The chain couples TRBV5-1 to TRBJ1-1, with 9 positions matching TRBD1. The CDR3 length is 14 residues. Germline CDR1 is SGHRS and CDR2 is YFSETQ. V lost 8 bases and J lost 4; bases outside the gene matches: 9. The DNA for the CDR3 is TGCGCCAGTGCCACAGGGGGCGTTGGCACTGAAGCTTTCTTT. This translates into CASATGGVGTEAFF.

The chain joins TRBV29-1 to TRBJ2-7; tentatively, D is TRBD2 (6 bases). The germline V and J ends were trimmed by 4 bases and 5 bases, with 12 bases remaining between them. The CDR3 totals 12 residues. The germline V gene encodes CDR1 SQVTM and CDR2 ANQGSEA. CDR3 coding DNA: TGCAGCGTTGTTGGGGGGATCAACGAGCAGTACTTC. Protein: CSVVGGINEQYF.

V is TRBV5-4 and J is TRBJ1-2, with 7 bases that match TRBD1. In germline, CDR1 is SGHNT, CDR2 YYREEE (reference sequence). CDR3 length: 13 residues. With 2 bases clipped from V and 5 bases from J, the junction kept 3 bases outside the gene matches. The DNA of the CDR3 is TGTGCCAGCAGCTTCGGGACAGCTTATGGCTACACCTTC. Translating gives CASSFGTAYGYTF. The variable domain in full, with the rest retrieved from reference TRBV5-4 and TRBJ1-2, is ETGVTQSPTHLIKTRGQQVTLRCSSQSGHNTVSWYQQALGQGPQFIFQYYREEENGRGNFPPRFSGLQFPNYSSELNVNALELDDSALYLCASSFGTAYGYTFGSGTRLTVV.

This rearrangement joins TRBV9 to TRBJ1-1; D perhaps matches TRBD1 (5 bases). Germline CDR1 SGDLS, CDR2 YYNGEE. Trimming took off 7 bases at V and 1 base at J, with 14 bases between the two ends. The CDR3 has 14 amino acids. Here the CDR3 DNA reads TGTGCCAGCTCCCCATCGGGGGGGAACACTGAAGCTTTCTTT. The encoded protein is CASSPSGGNTEAFF.

The chain employs TRBV10-3 and TRBJ2-7; D is unresolved. The germline gives CDR1 ENHRY, CDR2 SYGVKD. V was trimmed by 10 bases and J by 2 bases, leaving 15 bases between them. The CDR3 totals 13 residues. The CDR3: CATVAGAAYEQYF. The CDR3 bases are TGTGCCACCGTCGCAGGTGCCGCCTACGAGCAGTACTTC.

The V call is TRBV7-8, the J call TRBJ1-2; 7 bases line up with TRBD1. V lost 5 bases to trimming and J lost 4 bases; unmatched junction nucleotides: 4. Per germline, CDR1 SGHVS and CDR2 FQNEAQ. CDR3 length equals 13 residues. The CDR3, as DNA: TGTGCCAGCAGCGCCGGGACAGCCTATGGCTACACCTTC. Its translation is CASSAGTAYGYTF.

The chain recombines TRBV14 with TRBJ2-5; possibly TRBD2 for D (5 bases). The CDR3 totals 18 residues. Germline loops: CDR1 SGHDN, CDR2 FVKESK. Trimming cost V 1 base and J 4 bases, with 22 bases left between them. The CDR3 region is CASSQGGWAPTSPETQYF. The CDR3 coding sequence is TGTGCCAGCAGCCAAGGAGGGTGGGCTCCTACGTCCCCAGAGACCCAGTACTTC.

This clone appeared a few times. J is TRBJ2-2 and V is TRBV19; D is uncertain. Trimming removed 9 bases at V and 7 bases at J, with 9 bases between. The germline V gene encodes CDR1 LNHDA and CDR2 SQIVND (reference sequence). The CDR3 totals 11 residues. The CDR3 sequence is CASRLDGELFF. The CDR3 DNA sequence: TGTGCCAGCAGGTTGGACGGGGAGCTGTTTTTT.

The chain recombines TRBV19 with TRBJ2-2, with 8 bases that match TRBD2. The V segment lost 5 bases and the J segment 4 bases; nucleotides outside the gene matches: 3. Germline CDR1 reads LNHDA; CDR2 reads SQIVND (reference sequence). The CDR3 has 14 residues. The CDR3 reads CASSSSGSTGELFF. Here the CDR3 DNA reads TGTGCCAGTAGTTCGAGCGGGAGCACCGGGGAGCTGTTTTTT.

CDR3 sequence: CASSSGDRLGTQYF. The DNA for the CDR3 is TGTGCCAGCAGTTCCGGGGACAGACTCGGGACCCAGTACTTC. The chain combines TRBV27 with TRBJ2-5; 7 nucleotides match TRBD1. Germline assignment: CDR1 MNHEY and CDR2 SMNVEV (reference sequence). The trim removed 4 bases at V and 7 bases at J, leaving 9 bases unmatched. The CDR3 is 14 amino acids.